Each of the 28 T cell receptor beta chains below was sequenced from the same sample in a study of blood T cell repertoires in COVID-19. Libraries were prepared by immunoSEQ multiplex PCR; TCRdb keeps only in-frame clonotypes and omits some of them. The table shows some 50,000 clones, with 83% occurring only once. Sequenced material: peripheral blood. These TCRs come from a man of 80 years or more in a cohort sampled during active COVID-19.

This sequence joins TRBV27 and TRBJ2-7, with 7 bases matching TRBD2. Trimming took 2 bases from V and 2 from J; bases not matched to a gene: 15. There are 18 residues in the CDR3. Germline V gene data show CDR1 as MNHEY and CDR2 as SMNVEV (reference sequence). The CDR3 protein is CASSLLTPLRGRAYEQYF. The CDR3 DNA follows: TGTGCCAGCAGTTTACTAACCCCTCTTCGGGGGAGGGCCTACGAGCAGTACTTC.

This clone was seen a handful of times. The V gene is TRBV27, the J gene TRBJ1-2; 7 bases align to TRBD1. CDR1 and CDR2 from the germline V gene are MNHEY and SMNVEV (reference sequence). There are 14 residues in the CDR3. V was clipped by 6 bases and J by 2 bases; unmatched bases: 6. The CDR3 region is CASSRTGKNYGYTF. As DNA, the CDR3 is TGTGCCAGCAGCCGGACAGGAAAGAACTATGGCTACACCTTC.

This sequence joins TRBV5-1 and TRBJ1-4; TRBD1 matches 8 bases. Unmatched junction bases numbered 7, after V lost 4 bases and J lost 5 bases. This CDR3 is built from 15 residues. The germline CDR1 and CDR2 sequences are SGHRS and YFSETQ. In nucleotides, the CDR3 is TGCGCCAGCAGCACGGGGACAGGCTCGAATGAAAAACTGTTTTTT. Its translation is CASSTGTGSNEKLFF. Variable domain in full (rest from reference TRBV5-1 and TRBJ1-4): KAGVTQTPRYLIKTRGQQVTLSCSPISGHRSVSWYQQTPGQGLQFLFEYFSETQRNKGNFPGRFSGRQFSNSRSEMNVSTLELGDSALYLCASSTGTGSNEKLFFGSGTQLSVL.

The chain recombines TRBV27 with TRBJ1-1; no firm D call. Deletions cut 3 bases from V and 1 base from J, with 6 bases between. The CDR3 covers 13 residues. The germline CDR1 and CDR2 sequences are MNHEY and SMNVEV (reference sequence). The CDR3 protein is CASSLRRNTEAFF. Here the CDR3 DNA reads TGTGCCAGCAGTTTGCGGCGGAACACTGAAGCTTTCTTT.

The chain employs TRBV6-5 and TRBJ1-2; 9 positions agree with TRBD1. CDR1 and CDR2 from the germline V gene are MNHEY and SVGAGI. The CDR3 consists of 14 residues. The ends lost 7 bases at V and 4 bases at J; junction bases unmatched: 7. Written as DNA, the CDR3 is TGTGCCAGCAAAGACAGGGGGGATTTCTATGGCTACACCTTC. Encoded protein: CASKDRGDFYGYTF.

The rearrangement joins TRBV9 to TRBJ2-1; tentatively, D is TRBD1 (5 bases). CDR1 is SGDLS and CDR2 is YYNGEE in the germline V gene. CDR3 length equals 15 residues. Trimming pared 0 bases from V and 4 bases from J, leaving 11 bases between. CDR3 DNA: TGTGCCAGCAGCGTAGGGGTGGACACGTACAATGAGCAGTTCTTC. Translating gives CASSVGVDTYNEQFF.

The genes are TRBV7-2 and TRBJ2-2, with a tentative D call TRBD2 (7 bases). The CDR3 is 15 amino acids. Germline V gene data show CDR1 as SGHTA and CDR2 as FQGNSA. Trimming shortened V by 5 bases and J by 4 bases, and 14 bases separated the two germline ends. Here the CDR3 DNA reads TGTGCCAGCAGCGTGGGGGGGGCCGGCACCGGGGAGCTGTTTTTT. It is translated as CASSVGGAGTGELFF.

V and J are TRBV5-4 and TRBJ2-2, with 8 bases aligning to TRBD2. The CDR3 spans 16 residues. V shed 4 bases, J shed 3 bases, and the junction held 8 bases outside the gene matches. CDR1 SGHNT and CDR2 YYREEE come from the germline V gene (reference sequence). The CDR3 region is CASSLISGTYTGELFF. In DNA, the CDR3 is TGTGCCAGCAGCCTAATTAGCGGGACATACACCGGGGAGCTGTTTTTT.

V usage is TRBV2 and J usage is TRBJ2-6; the D gene is possibly TRBD1 (6 bases). The germline V gene has CDR1 SNHLY and CDR2 FYNNEI. The germline V and J ends were trimmed by 4 bases and 0 bases, with 16 bases remaining between them. There are 18 residues in the CDR3. CDR3 bases: TGTGCCAGCAGTGGGGACACCGAAAACCCCTCTGGGGCCAACGTCCTGACTTTC. Its protein is CASSGDTENPSGANVLTF. Full variable domain (rest looked up from reference TRBV2 and TRBJ2-6): EPEVTQTPSHQVTQMGQEVILRCVPISNHLYFYWYRQILGQKVEFLVSFYNNEISEKSEIFDDQFSVERPDGSNFTLKIRSTKLEDSAMYFCASSGDTENPSGANVLTFGAGSRLTVL.

This clone has just one count. This chain connects TRBV7-3 to TRBJ1-1; 7 bases match TRBD1. This CDR3 region has 14 residues. V shed 2 bases, J shed 6 bases, and the junction held 6 bases outside the gene matches. Germline V gives CDR1 SGHTA, CDR2 FQGTGA. CDR3 region: CASSLSGGAAEAFF. CDR3 nucleotides: TGTGCCAGCAGCTTATCAGGGGGAGCGGCTGAAGCTTTCTTT.

The chain recombines TRBV9 with TRBJ2-4; D is possibly TRBD2 (6 bases). Germline CDR1 and CDR2: SGDLS and YYNGEE. Trimming removed 0 bases at V and 0 bases at J, with 16 bases between. This CDR3 region has 18 residues. The CDR3 sequence: CASSVAGIAALAKNIQYF. The CDR3 DNA is TGTGCCAGCAGCGTAGCTGGGATAGCGGCCCTAGCCAAAAACATTCAGTACTTC.

The chain has TRBV18 and TRBJ2-5; no firm D call. The ends were cut back, 3 bases at V and 2 bases at J, with 16 bases in the middle. CDR1 and CDR2 (germline): KGHSH, LQKENI. This CDR3 spans 16 amino acids. The CDR3 loop reads CASSPDVAARQETQYF. The CDR3 bases are TGTGCCAGCTCACCTGACGTGGCGGCTAGGCAAGAGACCCAGTACTTC.

This chain links TRBV30 with TRBJ2-7; 8 bases are a match to TRBD1. The CDR3 totals 12 residues. CDR1 is GTSNPN, CDR2 SVGIG, per germline (reference sequence). The V gene end was trimmed by 5 bases and the J gene end by 5 bases; junction bases not matched to a gene: 5. The CDR3 sequence: CAWGQGGHEQYF. The CDR3 nucleotides read TGTGCCTGGGGACAGGGTGGGCACGAGCAGTACTTC.

CDR3 nucleotide sequence: TGTGCCAGCAGCCGCGACAGTAACTCCTACGAGCAGTACTTC. It codes for CASSRDSNSYEQYF. V and J are TRBV14 and TRBJ2-7; a weak D match, TRBD1 (5 bases). CDR1 and CDR2 (germline): SGHDN, FVKESK. The CDR3 consists of 14 residues. V shed 4 bases and J shed 0 bases, with 10 bases lying between them.

The chain employs TRBV29-1 and TRBJ1-2; tentative D call: TRBD1 (5 bases). V shed 4 bases and J shed 0 bases, with 12 bases lying between them. Germline V gene sequence: CDR1 SQVTM, CDR2 ANQGSEA. The CDR3 totals 14 residues. CDR3 sequence: CSVARDSSNYGYTF. The CDR3 DNA follows: TGCAGCGTTGCCCGAGACAGTTCTAACTATGGCTACACCTTC.

The chain couples TRBV5-4 to TRBJ2-2, with unresolved D. The CDR3 is 16 amino acids. Germline V gives CDR1 SGHNT, CDR2 YYREEE (reference sequence). V gave up 4 bases and J gave up 3 bases, with 16 bases separating them. Written as DNA, the CDR3 is TGTGCCAGCAGCGTCGCCGGGTCTAAATACACCGGGGAGCTGTTTTTT. It specifies CASSVAGSKYTGELFF.

This chain connects TRBV7-9 to TRBJ2-3; D unresolved. Germline V gives CDR1 SEHNR, CDR2 FQNEAQ (reference sequence). The CDR3 totals 17 residues. V lost 5 bases and J lost 0, with 18 bases in between. CDR3 bases: TGTGCCAGCAGCCCACCCGCGGTAAGGTCGAGCACAGATACGCAGTATTTT. Translating gives CASSPPAVRSSTDTQYF.

V and J are TRBV9 and TRBJ2-2; 8 bases match TRBD1. CDR3 length equals 16 residues. V lost 3 bases to trimming and J lost 1 base; unmatched junction nucleotides: 5. In germline, CDR1 is SGDLS, CDR2 YYNGEE. In nucleotides, the CDR3 is TGTGCCAGCAGCGGTGAAGGGACAGGGAACACCGGGGAGCTGTTTTTT. Its protein product is CASSGEGTGNTGELFF. Supplemented by reference TRBV9 and TRBJ2-2, the full variable domain reads DSGVTQTPKHLITATGQRVTLRCSPRSGDLSVYWYQQSLDQGLQFLIQYYNGEERAKGNILERFSAQQFPDLHSELNLSSLELGDSALYFCASSGEGTGNTGELFFGEGSRLTVL.

This clone came up a few times. The chain employs TRBV5-6 and TRBJ2-7; D is perhaps TRBD2 (6 bases). V was cut by 7 bases and J by 7 bases, with 21 bases left in between. The CDR3 has 14 residues. Germline V gene lookup returns CDR1 SGHDT and CDR2 YYEEEE. In DNA form, the CDR3 reads TGTGCCAGCCAACGGGCTGGAATGGCGGGAGAGCAGTACTTC. This codes for CASQRAGMAGEQYF.

The chain recombines TRBV28 with TRBJ1-2, with 8 nucleotides matching TRBD1. The germline CDR1 and CDR2 sequences are MDHEN and SYDVKM. This CDR3 is built from 13 residues. V shed 3 bases and J 7 bases; nucleotides not matched to a gene: 4. CDR3 nucleotide sequence: TGTGCCAGCAGTTTGGCAGGGGGCAGTGGCTACACCTTC. Residues: CASSLAGGSGYTF.

The chain couples TRBV2 to TRBJ1-2; D remains unclear. Trimming cost V 1 base and J 0 bases, with 9 bases left between them. CDR1 and CDR2 from the germline V gene are SNHLY and FYNNEI. The CDR3 consists of 15 residues. The CDR3 reads CASSEGRGANYGYTF. CDR3 nucleotides: TGTGCCAGCAGTGAAGGACGGGGAGCTAACTATGGCTACACCTTC.

This clone was found once. The rearrangement uses TRBV6-2 or TRBV6-3 and TRBJ2-1, with TRBD2 identical over 13 bases. The V gene's germline CDR1 is MNHEY and CDR2 SVGEGT. After removal of 6 bases from V and 2 bases from J, the junction contained 10 bases not matched to a gene. The length of the CDR3 is 18 residues. The CDR3 DNA is TGTGCCAGCAGCTCTCTCCCCGGGACTAGCGGGGCCTACAATGAGCAGTTCTTC. Residues: CASSSLPGTSGAYNEQFF.

The V call is TRBV10-3, the J call TRBJ2-2; 11 nucleotides align to TRBD1. Per germline, CDR1 ENHRY and CDR2 SYGVKD. Trimming removed 7 bases from V and 4 bases from J; junction bases left unmatched: 2. The CDR3 has 14 amino acids. CDR3 in amino acids: CAITGTGGTGELFF. CDR3 sequence (DNA): TGTGCCATCACCGGGACAGGGGGCACCGGGGAGCTGTTTTTT.

This rearrangement joins TRBV19 to TRBJ2-5; 8 bases fit TRBD1. Germline CDR1 is LNHDA and CDR2 is SQIVND (reference sequence). V shed 6 bases, J shed 4 bases, and the junction held 7 bases outside the gene matches. This CDR3 contains 14 residues. This CDR3 is CASSSDRVGETQYF. CDR3 coding DNA: TGTGCCAGTAGCTCGGACAGGGTTGGAGAGACCCAGTACTTC.

The chain joins TRBV28 to TRBJ2-3; D is perhaps TRBD2 (5 bases). There are 15 residues in the CDR3. The germline V gene has CDR1 MDHEN and CDR2 SYDVKM. The V and J ends lost 2 bases and 1 base respectively, with 10 bases between them. CDR3 loop: CASSLSSAGTDTQYF. In DNA form, the CDR3 reads TGTGCCAGCAGTTTAAGTAGCGCGGGCACAGATACGCAGTATTTT.

The rearrangement uses TRBV15 and TRBJ1-1; TRBD1 agrees at 8 bases. CDR1 is LNHNV and CDR2 is YYDKDF in the germline V gene (reference sequence). CDR3 length equals 18 residues. J gave up 5 bases and V 2 bases, and 16 bases lay outside the gene matches. For the CDR3, the DNA is TGTGCCACCAGCAGACGGGGGCAGGGGGCCCTCTTGTCTACTGAAGCTTTCTTT. It codes for CATSRRGQGALLSTEAFF.

The chain uses TRBV6-5 and TRBJ2-7, with D hard to call. Germline values: CDR1 MNHEY, CDR2 SVGAGI. V was clipped by 2 bases and J by 0 bases, with 8 bases between them. The length of the CDR3 is 14 residues. DNA of the CDR3: TGTGCCAGCAGTTACGGCGGAAACTCCTACGAGCAGTACTTC. Its protein product is CASSYGGNSYEQYF.

CDR3 DNA: TGTGCCAGCAGCTTAGAAGGGCTAGCGGCAGTGGGGCAGTTCTTC. Its protein product is CASSLEGLAAVGQFF. The rearrangement uses TRBV7-9 and TRBJ2-1; 7 positions match TRBD2. The CDR3 is made up of 15 amino acids. Losses at the gene ends were 1 base for V and 12 bases for J; bases not matched to a gene: 12. Germline V gene lookup returns CDR1 SEHNR and CDR2 FQNEAQ (reference sequence).